The 13 T cell receptor beta chains listed next were all sequenced from one sample in a study of T-cell reconstitution after alpha-beta-depleted transplantation in children. Unique molecular identifiers were used to barcode this TCRbeta library. TCRdb independently ran MiXCR on the PCR reads; one entry per CDR3 protein. Of 280,000 or so distinct CDR3 sequences in the sample, 11% were seen once. Here the sequenced sample was peripheral blood, taken 180 days after TCRalphabeta/CD19-depleted stem cell transplant. The receptors were sampled from a male patient aged 2-9 years who had a stem cell transplant for chronic granulomatous disease, so the T cells may come from the graft donor.

This clonotype showed up many times. The chain uses TRBV24-1 and TRBJ2-1; no definite D call. V lost 3 bases, J lost 4 bases, and 6 bases lay in between. The CDR3 is made up of 13 amino acids. Looked up from germline, CDR1 is KGHDR and CDR2 is SFDVKD. CDR3 in DNA: TGTGCCACCAGTGATGATATTTACAATGAGCAGTTCTTC. It translates to CATSDDIYNEQFF.

This clonotype was picked up many times. The chain employs TRBV15 and TRBJ2-5; tentative D call: TRBD2 (6 bases). This CDR3 region has 15 residues. The germline V and J ends were trimmed by 2 bases and 5 bases, with 15 bases remaining between them. Germline CDR1 and CDR2: LNHNV and YYDKDF (reference sequence). The CDR3, as DNA: TGTGCCACCAGCAGAAATCAGGGAGGTTCGGAGACCCAGTACTTC. This encodes CATSRNQGGSETQYF.

This clonotype was observed many times. The chain carries TRBV7-2 and TRBJ2-7; 11 nucleotides align to TRBD2. CDR3 length: 16 residues. Germline-derived CDR1 and CDR2 are SGHTA and FQGNSA. V lost 2 bases and J lost 6; bases outside the gene matches: 9. The CDR3 DNA is TGTGCCAGCAGCTTACGCACTAGCGGGAGTTATAGCGAGCAGTACTTC. This codes for CASSLRTSGSYSEQYF.

This clonotype has at least ten counts. The V and J genes are TRBV20-1 and TRBJ2-1, with 7 bases identical to TRBD1. CDR3 length: 13 residues. Trimming cost V 3 bases and J 9 bases; bases outside gene matches: 8. Germline loops: CDR1 DFQATT, CDR2 SNEGSKA (reference sequence). The CDR3 reads CSASHGTVGEQFF. DNA for the CDR3: TGCAGTGCTAGCCATGGGACAGTTGGTGAGCAGTTCTTC.

This clonotype was found many times. Mismatch with germline at one junction end may stem from a read error. This chain uses TRBV7-7 with TRBJ2-2; TRBD1 matches 7 bases. The CDR3 consists of 18 residues. Germline CDR1 reads SSHAT; CDR2 reads FNYEAQ (reference sequence). This chain's CDR3 is CASSLVVYRGSFTGELFF. The CDR3 DNA is TGTGCTAGCAGCTTAGTTGTCTACAGGGGATCCTTCACCGGGGAGCTGTTTTTT.

This clonotype was picked up many times. The chain carries TRBV7-7 and TRBJ2-5; TRBD2 aligns across 9 bases. There are 15 residues in the CDR3. The germline V gene has CDR1 SSHAT and CDR2 FNYEAQ (reference sequence). Trimming removed 2 bases from V and 3 bases from J; junction bases left unmatched: 4. This CDR3 is CASSLLSGREETQYF. Written as DNA, the CDR3 is TGTGCCAGCAGCTTACTTAGCGGGAGAGAAGAGACCCAGTACTTC.

This clonotype appeared many times. This chain joins TRBV12-3 or TRBV12-4 and TRBJ1-1; 11 bases are shared with TRBD1. The ends lost 5 bases at V and 4 bases at J; junction bases unmatched: 6. The CDR3 is made up of 15 amino acids. CDR3: CASSHTGTGGTEAFF. CDR3 coding DNA: TGTGCCAGCAGTCACACCGGGACAGGGGGCACTGAAGCTTTCTTT.

This clonotype was seen many times. V usage is TRBV20-1 and J usage is TRBJ2-3; D gene unclear. CDR1 and CDR2 (germline): DFQATT, SNEGSKA (reference sequence). This CDR3 comprises 14 residues. The CDR3 DNA reads TGCAGCGCACCCCGTAGGACCAACACAGATACGCAGTATTTT. Its protein product is CSAPRRTNTDTQYF.

This clonotype was counted many times. The chain employs TRBV5-1 and TRBJ1-4; no definite D call. The CDR3 runs to 14 residues. The germline V and J ends were trimmed by 5 bases and 2 bases, with 10 bases remaining between them. Germline CDR1 SGHRS, CDR2 YFSETQ. Written as DNA, the CDR3 is TGCGCCAGCAGGGGGTTTATGACTAATGAAAAACTGTTTTTT. It yields the protein CASRGFMTNEKLFF. Full variable domain (outside the CDR3, taken from reference TRBV5-1 and TRBJ1-4): KAGVTQTPRYLIKTRGQQVTLSCSPISGHRSVSWYQQTPGQGLQFLFEYFSETQRNKGNFPGRFSGRQFSNSRSEMNVSTLELGDSALYLCASRGFMTNEKLFFGSGTQLSVL.

Many counts were recorded for this clonotype. The CDR3 loop is CASSYQQLTDTQYF. CDR3 sequence (DNA): TGTGCCAGCAGTTACCAACAACTCACAGATACGCAGTATTTT. This chain uses TRBV6-5 with TRBJ2-3; D unclear. The ends were cut back, 2 bases at V and 2 bases at J, with 8 bases in the middle. CDR3 length: 14 residues. Germline CDR1 and CDR2: MNHEY and SVGAGI.

This clonotype was counted many times. The V call is TRBV28, the J call TRBJ2-7; unclear D gene. The CDR3 totals 14 residues. Trimming removed 2 bases at V and 2 bases at J, with 10 bases between. Germline-derived CDR1 and CDR2 are MDHEN and SYDVKM. This CDR3 reads CASSLRAATYEQYF. As DNA, the CDR3 is TGTGCCAGCAGTTTAAGGGCGGCGACCTACGAGCAGTACTTC. Full variable domain (remainder filled in from reference TRBV28 and TRBJ2-7): DVKVTQSSRYLVKRTGEKVFLECVQDMDHENMFWYRQDPGLGLRLIYFSYDVKMKEKGDIPEGYSVSREKKERFSLILESASTNQTSMYLCASSLRAATYEQYFGPGTRLTVT.

The table lists this clonotype with many counts. The J gene is TRBJ2-5, the V gene TRBV7-2; D is ambiguous. The CDR3 consists of 14 residues. Trimming cost V 8 bases and J 1 base, with 14 bases left between them. Germline V CDR1 and CDR2: SGHTA, FQGNSA. CDR3 DNA sequence: TGTGCCAGCGGCGTTGAGCCGAGCCAAGAGACCCAGTACTTC. Translating gives CASGVEPSQETQYF.

This clonotype has a count of ten or more. The rearrangement joins TRBV29-1 to TRBJ2-3, with TRBD1 matching over 9 bases. The germline gives CDR1 SQVTM, CDR2 ANQGSEA. CDR3 length equals 15 residues. The junction had 10 bases not matched to a gene; V was cut back by 6 bases and J by 3 bases. The CDR3 DNA follows: TGCAGCGTACCCATCCGGGACAGGGCAACAGATACGCAGTATTTT. It encodes CSVPIRDRATDTQYF.